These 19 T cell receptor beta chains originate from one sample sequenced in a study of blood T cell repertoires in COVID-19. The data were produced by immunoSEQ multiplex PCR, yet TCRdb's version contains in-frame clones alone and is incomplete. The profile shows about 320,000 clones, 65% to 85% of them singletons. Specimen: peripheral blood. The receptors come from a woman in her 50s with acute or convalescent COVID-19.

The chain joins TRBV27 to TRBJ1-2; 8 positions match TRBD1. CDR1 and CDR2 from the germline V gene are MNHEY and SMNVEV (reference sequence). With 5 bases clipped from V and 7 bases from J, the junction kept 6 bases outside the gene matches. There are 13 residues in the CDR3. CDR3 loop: CASSGQGGFGYTF. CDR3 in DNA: TGTGCCAGCAGTGGACAGGGAGGGTTTGGCTACACCTTC.

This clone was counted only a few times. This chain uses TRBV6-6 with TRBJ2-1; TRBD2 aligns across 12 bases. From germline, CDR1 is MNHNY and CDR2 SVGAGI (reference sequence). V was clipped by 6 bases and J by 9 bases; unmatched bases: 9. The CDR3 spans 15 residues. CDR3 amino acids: CASRSPGLAGSEQFF. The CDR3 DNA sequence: TGTGCCAGCAGAAGCCCAGGACTAGCGGGGTCTGAGCAGTTCTTC.

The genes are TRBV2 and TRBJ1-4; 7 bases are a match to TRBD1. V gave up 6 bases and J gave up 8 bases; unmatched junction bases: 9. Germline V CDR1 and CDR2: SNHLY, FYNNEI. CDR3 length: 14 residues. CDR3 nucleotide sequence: TGTGCCAGCAGGACTGACAGGGCGAACGAAAAACTGTTTTTT. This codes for CASRTDRANEKLFF.

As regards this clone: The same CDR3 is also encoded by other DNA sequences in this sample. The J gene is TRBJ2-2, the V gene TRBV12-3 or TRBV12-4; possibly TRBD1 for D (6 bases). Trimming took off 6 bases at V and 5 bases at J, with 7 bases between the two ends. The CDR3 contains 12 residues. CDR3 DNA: TGTGCCAGCAGCCAGGGGACCGGGGAGCTGTTTTTT. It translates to CASSQGTGELFF.

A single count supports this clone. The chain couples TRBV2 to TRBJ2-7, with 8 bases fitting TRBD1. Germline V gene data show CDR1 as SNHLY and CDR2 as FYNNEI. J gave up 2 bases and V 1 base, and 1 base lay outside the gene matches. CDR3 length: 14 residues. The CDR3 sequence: CASSEDRGAYEQYV. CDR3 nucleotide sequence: TGTGCCAGCAGTGAAGACAGGGGGGCCTACGAGCAGTACGTC.

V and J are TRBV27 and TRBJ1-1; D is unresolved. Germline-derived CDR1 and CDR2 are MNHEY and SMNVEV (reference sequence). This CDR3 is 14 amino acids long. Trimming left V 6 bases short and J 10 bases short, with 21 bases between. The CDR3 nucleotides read TGTGCCAGCAGCTCGAGCGGGTCCCGGGAAAGAGCTTTCTTT. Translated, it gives CASSSSGSRERAFF.

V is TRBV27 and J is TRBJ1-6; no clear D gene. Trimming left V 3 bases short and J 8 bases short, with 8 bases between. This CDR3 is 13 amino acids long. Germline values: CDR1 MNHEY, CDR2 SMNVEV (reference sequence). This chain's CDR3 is CASSFAGDSPLHF. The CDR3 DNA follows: TGTGCCAGCAGTTTTGCCGGAGATTCACCCCTCCACTTT.

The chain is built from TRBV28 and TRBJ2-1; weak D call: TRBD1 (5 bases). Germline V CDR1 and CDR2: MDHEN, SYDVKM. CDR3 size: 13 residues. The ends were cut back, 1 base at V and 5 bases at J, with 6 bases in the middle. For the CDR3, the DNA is TGTGCCAGCAGTTTATCACAGGACAATGAGCAGTTCTTC. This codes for CASSLSQDNEQFF.

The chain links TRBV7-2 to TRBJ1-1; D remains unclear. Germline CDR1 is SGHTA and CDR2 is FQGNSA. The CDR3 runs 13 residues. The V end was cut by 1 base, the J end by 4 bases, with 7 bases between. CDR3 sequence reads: CASSLERATEAFF. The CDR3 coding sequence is TGTGCCAGCAGCTTAGAGCGGGCCACTGAAGCTTTCTTT. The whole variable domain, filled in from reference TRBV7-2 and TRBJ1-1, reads GAGVSQSPSNKVTEKGKDVELRCDPISGHTALYWYRQSLGQGLEFLIYFQGNSAPDKSGLPSDRFSAERTGGSVSTLTIQRTQQEDSAVYLCASSLERATEAFFGQGTRLTVV.

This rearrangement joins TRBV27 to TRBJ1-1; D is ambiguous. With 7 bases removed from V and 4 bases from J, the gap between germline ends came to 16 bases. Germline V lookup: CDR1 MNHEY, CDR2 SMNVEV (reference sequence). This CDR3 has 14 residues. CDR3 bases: TGTGCCAGCACCCCCCGGGATAAGGGCACTGAAGCTTTCTTT. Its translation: CASTPRDKGTEAFF.

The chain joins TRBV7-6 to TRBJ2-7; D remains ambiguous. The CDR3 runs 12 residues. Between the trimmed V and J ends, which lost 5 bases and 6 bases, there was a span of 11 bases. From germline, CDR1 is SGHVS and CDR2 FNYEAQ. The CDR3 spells CASSPLSGEQYF. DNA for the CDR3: TGTGCCAGCAGCCCCCTCTCGGGCGAGCAGTACTTC. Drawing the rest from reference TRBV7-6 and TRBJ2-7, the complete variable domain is GAGVSQSPRYKVTKRGQDVALRCDPISGHVSLYWYRQALGQGPEFLTYFNYEAQQDKSGLPNDRFSAERPEGSISTLTIQRTEQRDSAMYRCASSPLSGEQYFGPGTRLTVT.

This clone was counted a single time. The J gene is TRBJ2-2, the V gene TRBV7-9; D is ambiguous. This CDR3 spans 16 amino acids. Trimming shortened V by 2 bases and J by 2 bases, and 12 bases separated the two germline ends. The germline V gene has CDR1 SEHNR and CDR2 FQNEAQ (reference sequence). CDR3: CASSLPPPTNTGELFF. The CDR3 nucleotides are TGTGCCAGCAGCTTACCCCCCCCGACTAACACCGGGGAGCTGTTTTTT.

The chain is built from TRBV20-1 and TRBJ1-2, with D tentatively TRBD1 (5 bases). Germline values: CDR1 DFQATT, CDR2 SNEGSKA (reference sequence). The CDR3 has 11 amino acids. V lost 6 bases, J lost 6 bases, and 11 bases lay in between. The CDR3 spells CSAVTDNGYTF. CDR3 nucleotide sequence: TGCAGTGCCGTGACAGATAATGGCTACACCTTC.

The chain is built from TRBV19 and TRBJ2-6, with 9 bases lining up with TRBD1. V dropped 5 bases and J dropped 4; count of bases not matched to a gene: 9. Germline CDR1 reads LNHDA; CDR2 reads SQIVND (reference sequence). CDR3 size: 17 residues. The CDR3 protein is CASSPVGTGPGANVLTF. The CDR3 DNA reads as TGTGCCAGTAGTCCCGTAGGGACAGGGCCCGGGGCCAACGTCCTGACTTTC.

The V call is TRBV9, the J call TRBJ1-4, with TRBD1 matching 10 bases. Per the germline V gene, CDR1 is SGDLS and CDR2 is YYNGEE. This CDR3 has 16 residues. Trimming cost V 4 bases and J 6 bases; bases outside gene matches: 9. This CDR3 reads CASSQDRGQSDEKLFF. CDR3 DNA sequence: TGTGCCAGCAGCCAAGACAGGGGGCAATCTGATGAAAAACTGTTTTTT.

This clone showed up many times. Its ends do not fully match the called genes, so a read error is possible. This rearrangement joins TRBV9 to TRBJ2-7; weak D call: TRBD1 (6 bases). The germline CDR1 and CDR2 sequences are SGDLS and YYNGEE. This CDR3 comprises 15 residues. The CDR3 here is CASTVGPGEAYEQYF. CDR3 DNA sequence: TGTGCCAGCACCGTAGGGCCAGGGGAAGCGTACGAGCAGTACTTC.

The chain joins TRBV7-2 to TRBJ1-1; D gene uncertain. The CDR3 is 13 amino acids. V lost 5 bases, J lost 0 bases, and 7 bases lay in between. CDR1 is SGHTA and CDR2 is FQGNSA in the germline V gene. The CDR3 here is CASSMYMNTEAFF. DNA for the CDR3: TGTGCCAGCAGCATGTATATGAACACTGAAGCTTTCTTT.

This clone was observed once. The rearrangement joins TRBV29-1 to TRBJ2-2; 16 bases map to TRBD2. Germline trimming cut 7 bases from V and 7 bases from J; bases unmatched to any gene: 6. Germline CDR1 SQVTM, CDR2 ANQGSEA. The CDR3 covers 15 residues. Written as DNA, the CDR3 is TGCAGCGGGCCGGGACTAGCGGGAGGGCTCGGGGAGCTGTTTTTT. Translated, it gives CSGPGLAGGLGELFF.

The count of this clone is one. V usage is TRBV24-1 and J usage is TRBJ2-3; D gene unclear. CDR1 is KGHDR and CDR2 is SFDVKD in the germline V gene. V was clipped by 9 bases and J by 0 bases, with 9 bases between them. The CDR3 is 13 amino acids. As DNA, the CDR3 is TGTGCCACCCTTGACATTAGCACAGATACGCAGTATTTT. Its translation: CATLDISTDTQYF.